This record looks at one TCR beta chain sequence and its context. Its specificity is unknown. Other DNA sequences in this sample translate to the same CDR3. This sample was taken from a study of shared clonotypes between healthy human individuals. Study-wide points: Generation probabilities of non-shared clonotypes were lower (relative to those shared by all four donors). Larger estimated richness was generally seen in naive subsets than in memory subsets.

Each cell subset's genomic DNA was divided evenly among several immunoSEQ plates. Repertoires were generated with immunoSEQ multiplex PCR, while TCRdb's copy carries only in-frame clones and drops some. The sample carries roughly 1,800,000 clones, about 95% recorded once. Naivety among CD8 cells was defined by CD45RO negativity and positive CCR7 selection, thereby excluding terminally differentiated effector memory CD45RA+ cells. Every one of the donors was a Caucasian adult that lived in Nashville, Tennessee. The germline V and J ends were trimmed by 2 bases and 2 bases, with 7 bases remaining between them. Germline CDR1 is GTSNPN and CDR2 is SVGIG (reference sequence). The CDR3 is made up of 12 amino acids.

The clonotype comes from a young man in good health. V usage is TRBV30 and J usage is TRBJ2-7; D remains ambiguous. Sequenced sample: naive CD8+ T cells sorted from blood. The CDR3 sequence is CAWSQATYEQYF. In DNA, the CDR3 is TGTGCCTGGAGTCAGGCAACCTACGAGCAGTACTTC.